This T cell receptor (beta chain) emerged from a study of T cells in Graves' hyperthyroidism and ophthalmopathy. About the research overall: Before any treatment, at initial diagnosis, peripheral blood was collected.

This clonotype was detected many times. The germline CDR1 and CDR2 sequences are SGHDT and YYEEEE. Trimming cost V 4 bases and J 6 bases; bases outside gene matches: 9. The CDR3 is 16 amino acids. RNA transcripts served as the template for amplifying TCR beta CDR3 regions. The TCR CDR3 was amplified in a first-round RT-PCR using the HTBI primer set. Each CDR3 protein gets one entry after TCRdb re-called the multiplex PCR reads with MiXCR. Here the sample spans about 740,000 distinct CDR3 sequences, 12% to 15% being singletons. The TCR originated in a woman younger than 35 with Graves' hyperthyroidism. V and J are TRBV5-6 and TRBJ2-1; TRBD1 aligns across 11 bases. Material for sequencing was blood. This chain's CDR3 is CASSGDRGLWSNEQFF. In nucleotides, the CDR3 is TGTGCCAGCAGCGGGGACAGGGGGTTATGGTCCAATGAGCAGTTCTTC.